These 22 T cell receptor beta chains were all obtained from the same sample, sequenced in a study of blood T cell repertoires in COVID-19. Here immunoSEQ multiplex PCR was the method, and the copy in TCRdb shows in-frame clones only, minus some. The sample lists some 190,000 clones, 80% to 90% occurring once. The sequencing sample was made of peripheral blood. The receptors derive from a woman in her sixties or seventies with active or convalescent COVID-19.

The chain joins TRBV3-1 (or the pseudogene TRBV3-2) to TRBJ1-1, with D possibly matching TRBD1 (6 bases). Trimming stripped 1 base from V and 1 base from J, with 7 bases between. The germline gives CDR1 LGHDT, CDR2 YNNKEL (reference sequence). The CDR3 spans 14 residues. CDR3 sequence reads: CASSQVGGNTEAFF. The CDR3 coding sequence is TGTGCCAGCAGCCAAGTAGGGGGGAACACTGAAGCTTTCTTT.

The chain employs TRBV11-2 and TRBJ1-2; 8 nucleotides match TRBD1. The length of the CDR3 is 14 residues. The ends lost 1 base at V and 5 bases at J; junction bases unmatched: 3. Germline values: CDR1 SGHAT, CDR2 FQNNGV. The CDR3 spells CASSLVDRGYGYTF. The DNA of the CDR3 is TGTGCCAGCAGCTTAGTCGACAGGGGTTATGGCTACACCTTC.

The chain uses TRBV6-2 or TRBV6-3 and TRBJ2-7, with 15 bases fitting TRBD2. J gave up 5 bases and V 6 bases, and 5 bases lay outside the gene matches. The CDR3 consists of 15 residues. Looked up from germline, CDR1 is MNHEY and CDR2 is SVGEGT. CDR3 bases: TGTGCCAGCAGCCAGGGACTAGCGGGAGGTCACGAGCAGTACTTC. It translates to CASSQGLAGGHEQYF.

The chain links TRBV27 to TRBJ2-1, with D possibly being TRBD2 (6 bases). The CDR3 is made up of 14 amino acids. The V gene's germline CDR1 is MNHEY and CDR2 SMNVEV (reference sequence). Deletions cut 11 bases from V and 12 bases from J, with 26 bases between. CDR3 amino acids: CASKVPRLDGVQFF. In DNA, the CDR3 is TGTGCCTCCAAGGTACCGCGACTAGATGGCGTGCAGTTCTTC.

This chain connects TRBV4-1 to TRBJ2-1; the D is unclear. Trimming removed 3 bases at V and 7 bases at J, with 10 bases between. The CDR3 loop spans 13 amino acids. The V gene's germline CDR1 is MGHRA and CDR2 YSYEKL. The CDR3 DNA is TGCGCCAGCAGCCATATCTCGGGTAATGAGCAGTTCTTC. Amino acids: CASSHISGNEQFF.

This chain uses TRBV10-3 with TRBJ2-3; 12 bases fit TRBD1. V dropped 0 bases and J dropped 4; count of bases not matched to a gene: 8. The CDR3 extends over 18 amino acids. Germline values: CDR1 ENHRY, CDR2 SYGVKD. Written as DNA, the CDR3 is TGTGCCATCAGTGAGTCAAAAGAGGGACAGGGGGCGGCAGATACGCAGTATTTT. It encodes CAISESKEGQGAADTQYF.

The rearrangement uses TRBV12-3 or TRBV12-4 and TRBJ2-7; D is possibly TRBD2 (6 bases). Between the trimmed V and J ends, which lost 8 bases and 12 bases, there was a span of 17 bases. The CDR3 covers 11 residues. CDR3 residues: CASERAGGRYF. In DNA form, the CDR3 reads TGTGCCAGCGAAAGGGCCGGGGGTCGGTACTTC.

This clone was observed a few times. The chain is built from TRBV18 and TRBJ2-5; D is ambiguous. CDR1 is KGHSH and CDR2 is LQKENI in the germline V gene. The CDR3 is 16 amino acids. V was clipped by 3 bases and J by 1 base, with 15 bases between them. CDR3 DNA sequence: TGTGCCAGCTCACCCTCGAGTCGGGTAGTCCAAGAGACCCAGTACTTC. This translates into CASSPSSRVVQETQYF.

The rearrangement links TRBV6-5 to TRBJ2-7, with 11 bases lining up with TRBD1. Per the germline V gene, CDR1 is MNHEY and CDR2 is SVGAGI. The length of the CDR3 is 15 residues. With 0 bases clipped from V and 6 bases from J, the junction kept 4 bases outside the gene matches. The CDR3 is CASSYSGQGAREQYF. The CDR3, as DNA: TGTGCCAGCAGTTACTCAGGACAGGGGGCGCGCGAGCAGTACTTC.

V is TRBV2 and J is TRBJ2-7; TRBD2 might be the D (6 bases). Germline loops: CDR1 SNHLY, CDR2 FYNNEI. V lost 4 bases and J lost 9, with 19 bases in between. The CDR3 length is 14 residues. The CDR3 DNA reads TGTGCCAGCAGTGGTCCGGGACCGTGGGGAGGGCAGTACTTC. As protein: CASSGPGPWGGQYF.

In its sample, this clone was seen a few times. The chain recombines TRBV5-4 with TRBJ1-5; TRBD1 matches 7 bases. This CDR3 region has 15 residues. V was clipped by 0 bases and J by 3 bases; unmatched bases: 3. Germline V CDR1 and CDR2: SGHNT, YYREEE (reference sequence). The CDR3 here is CASSLDRGLNQPQHF. The CDR3 DNA is TGTGCCAGCAGCTTGGACAGGGGACTCAATCAGCCCCAGCATTTT. Variable domain in full (rest from reference TRBV5-4 and TRBJ1-5): ETGVTQSPTHLIKTRGQQVTLRCSSQSGHNTVSWYQQALGQGPQFIFQYYREEENGRGNFPPRFSGLQFPNYSSELNVNALELDDSALYLCASSLDRGLNQPQHFGDGTRLSIL.

V gene TRBV6-6 combines with J gene TRBJ2-3; D might be TRBD1 (5 bases). Germline CDR1 and CDR2: MNHNY and SVGAGI (reference sequence). This CDR3 has 14 residues. The V end lost 7 bases, the J end lost 5 bases, and 16 bases lay between the germline ends. CDR3 bases: TGTGCCAGCAATCCAGGGTTCTTGGGAGATACGCAGTATTTT. Translated: CASNPGFLGDTQYF.

V and J are TRBV19 and TRBJ1-5; perhaps TRBD1 as D (5 bases). Germline CDR1 is LNHDA and CDR2 is SQIVND (reference sequence). Trimming removed 10 bases at V and 4 bases at J, with 17 bases between. The CDR3 contains 14 residues. CDR3 bases: TGTGCCACCCGAAGCGGGCGGGGGAATCAGCCCCAGCATTTT. It is translated as CATRSGRGNQPQHF. The whole variable domain, filled in from reference TRBV19 and TRBJ1-5, reads DGGITQSPKYLFRKEGQNVTLSCEQNLNHDAMYWYRQDPGQGLRLIYYSQIVNDFQKGDIAEGYSVSREKKESFPLTVTSAQKNPTAFYLCATRSGRGNQPQHFGDGTRLSIL.

The gene calls are TRBV3-1 (or the pseudogene TRBV3-2) and TRBJ2-1, with D maybe TRBD2 (5 bases). Germline V gives CDR1 LGHDT, CDR2 YNNKEL (reference sequence). V lost 1 base and J lost 10, with 8 bases in between. This CDR3 is built from 12 residues. CDR3 sequence (DNA): TGTGCCAGCAGCCAAGGACGCGGGGAGCAGTTCTTC. Amino acids: CASSQGRGEQFF.

This clone was observed at least ten times. The gene calls are TRBV27 and TRBJ1-2, with a weak D call TRBD1 (6 bases). The CDR3 runs to 14 residues. CDR1 and CDR2 from the germline V gene are MNHEY and SMNVEV (reference sequence). V was cut by 4 bases and J by 5 bases, with 14 bases left in between. The CDR3 coding sequence is TGTGCCAGCAGTTATCGTGGGGGCTCGTATGGCTACACCTTC. This gives the protein CASSYRGGSYGYTF.

This chain connects TRBV5-1 to TRBJ2-7, with 9 bases lining up with TRBD2. This CDR3 comprises 15 residues. Germline values: CDR1 SGHRS, CDR2 YFSETQ. The J segment lost 0 bases and the V segment lost 5 bases, leaving 6 bases of the junction unmatched. CDR3 DNA: TGCGCCAGCAGAGCGAGCGGGGGGAGCTCCTACGAGCAGTACTTC. This encodes CASRASGGSSYEQYF. Looking up the rest from reference TRBV5-1 and TRBJ2-7 gives the full variable domain: KAGVTQTPRYLIKTRGQQVTLSCSPISGHRSVSWYQQTPGQGLQFLFEYFSETQRNKGNFPGRFSGRQFSNSRSEMNVSTLELGDSALYLCASRASGGSSYEQYFGPGTRLTVT.

The chain joins TRBV7-9 to TRBJ1-1; maybe TRBD1 (6 bases). Trimming left V 6 bases short and J 4 bases short, with 18 bases between. This CDR3 spans 15 amino acids. Germline values: CDR1 SEHNR, CDR2 FQNEAQ (reference sequence). This CDR3 reads CASRVQGTRGTEAFF. The CDR3 DNA follows: TGTGCCAGCAGAGTACAGGGAACTCGGGGCACTGAAGCTTTCTTT. Together with reference TRBV7-9 and TRBJ1-1, the CDR3 gives the full variable domain: DTGVSQNPRHKITKRGQNVTFRCDPISEHNRLYWYRQTLGQGPEFLTYFQNEAQLEKSRLLSDRFSAERPKGSFSTLEIQRTEQGDSAMYLCASRVQGTRGTEAFFGQGTRLTVV.

The genes are TRBV4-2 and TRBJ2-1; D unclear. Germline V lookup: CDR1 LGHNA, CDR2 YNFKEQ. V was pared by 1 base and J by 4 bases, with 5 bases between. This CDR3 contains 13 residues. CDR3 protein: CASSQGQYNEQFF. In DNA, the CDR3 is TGTGCCAGCAGCCAAGGGCAGTACAATGAGCAGTTCTTC.

The chain employs TRBV7-9 and TRBJ1-5; 9 bases line up with TRBD1. The CDR3 is 15 residues long. Trimming cost V 4 bases and J 4 bases; bases outside gene matches: 5. Germline V lookup: CDR1 SEHNR, CDR2 FQNEAQ (reference sequence). In nucleotides, the CDR3 is TGTGCCAGCAGCTCCGACAGGGGGTTTAATCAGCCCCAGCATTTT. Amino acids: CASSSDRGFNQPQHF.

The genes are TRBV5-8 and TRBJ2-4; 16 bases match TRBD2. Germline CDR1 is SGHTS and CDR2 is YDEGEE. The J segment lost 8 bases and the V segment lost 3 bases, leaving 2 bases of the junction unmatched. The CDR3 covers 15 residues. DNA of the CDR3: TGTGCCAGCAGCTGGGGGACTAGCGGGAGGGACATTCAGTACTTC. This translates into CASSWGTSGRDIQYF.

The chain joins TRBV19 to TRBJ1-5; the D is unclear. Germline CDR1 reads LNHDA; CDR2 reads SQIVND (reference sequence). V lost 9 bases to trimming and J lost 4 bases, with 19 bases between them. The CDR3 extends over 15 amino acids. In DNA form, the CDR3 reads TGTGCCAGCTTCGAAGGAGGAGGAGGGAATCAGCCCCAGCATTTT. It encodes CASFEGGGGNQPQHF.

This chain connects TRBV2 to TRBJ1-1; tentatively, D is TRBD1 (5 bases). The germline V gene encodes CDR1 SNHLY and CDR2 FYNNEI. Trimming left V 8 bases short and J 8 bases short, with 15 bases between. The CDR3 runs 12 residues. The CDR3 loop is CASFIRVVEAFF. The CDR3 DNA reads as TGTGCCAGCTTTATCAGGGTCGTGGAAGCTTTCTTT. Full variable domain (rest looked up from reference TRBV2 and TRBJ1-1): EPEVTQTPSHQVTQMGQEVILRCVPISNHLYFYWYRQILGQKVEFLVSFYNNEISEKSEIFDDQFSVERPDGSNFTLKIRSTKLEDSAMYFCASFIRVVEAFFGQGTRLTVV.